Below are 16 T cell receptor beta chains sequenced from a single sample in a study of regulatory T cells in long-lasting Graves disease. Time point described: persistent/refractory GD, antithyroid drugs over 5 years with positive TRAb. Generation of the TCR library employed RNA extracted from PBMCs. CDR3 regions were amplified by Arm-PCR using iRepertoire HTBI primers to build TCR beta libraries. Each CDR3 protein is one row after TCRdb ran MiXCR on the multiplex PCR reads. The sample lists about half a million distinct CDR3 sequences; approximately 23% were seen once. Here the sequenced sample was peripheral blood mononuclear cells (PBMCs), taken when the disease was refractory, from a patient treated with antithyroid drugs. The origin of the receptors is a female donor with Graves disease.

About this clonotype itself: Possible read error: a much larger clone is one base away. V is TRBV3-1 and J is TRBJ1-4; D perhaps matches TRBD1 (6 bases). Germline lookup yields CDR1 LGHDT and CDR2 YNNKEL (reference sequence). The length of the CDR3 is 12 residues. In DNA form, the CDR3 reads TGTGCCGGCAGCCAAGATCAGGGGAAACTGTTTTTT. Amino acid sequence: CAGSQDQGKLFF.

On this clonotype: A much larger clone lies one base from this, so it may be a read error. The CDR3 nucleotides read TGTGCCAGCACGGCCAACTACGAGCAGTACTTC. This encodes CASTANYEQYF. The V and J genes are TRBV6-2 or TRBV6-3 and TRBJ2-7; D unresolved. Germline loops: CDR1 MNHEY, CDR2 SVGEGT. The CDR3 length is 11 residues. V shed 7 bases and J shed 3 bases, with 7 bases lying between them.

This clonotype was seen a handful of times. The chain employs TRBV25-1 and TRBJ1-6; TRBD1 is a possible D gene (5 bases). This CDR3 has 16 amino acids. Germline V lookup: CDR1 MGHDK, CDR2 SYGVNS. Trimming stripped 2 bases from V and 5 bases from J, with 13 bases between. The CDR3 region has the DNA TGTGCCAGCAGTGAAGCTCCTCGACAGAATAATTCACCCCTCCACTTT. It codes for CASSEAPRQNNSPLHF.

The chain employs TRBV3-1 and TRBJ1-3, with no clear D. V was clipped by 8 bases and J by 0 bases, with 14 bases between them. CDR3 length equals 15 residues. CDR1 is LGHDT, CDR2 YNNKEL, per germline (reference sequence). CDR3 sequence reads: CASSRTASSGNTIYF. The CDR3 region has the DNA TGTGCCAGCTCAAGGACGGCCTCCTCTGGAAACACCATATATTTT. The variable domain in full, completed from reference TRBV3-1 and TRBJ1-3, reads DTAVSQTPKYLVTQMGNDKSIKCEQNLGHDTMYWYKQDSKKFLKIMFSYNNKELIINETVPNRFSPKSPDKAHLNLHINSLELGDSAVYFCASSRTASSGNTIYFGEGSWLTVV.

This sequence joins TRBV18 and TRBJ2-4; tentatively, D is TRBD1 (6 bases). With the DNA end fitting TRBJ2-5 better, the J assignment may be wrong. This CDR3 comprises 14 residues. Looked up from germline, CDR1 is KGHSH and CDR2 is LQKENI. The CDR3 DNA is TGTGCCAGCTCCCCCAACCGGGACAAAGAGACCCAGTACTTC. Amino acids: CASSPNRDKETQYF.

The table lists this clonotype with many counts. The chain links TRBV2 to TRBJ2-5, with 8 bases matching TRBD1. Looked up from germline, CDR1 is SNHLY and CDR2 is FYNNEI. This CDR3 is 13 amino acids long. J gave up 5 bases and V 6 bases, and 5 bases lay outside the gene matches. Here the CDR3 reads CASRRTGRETQYF. The CDR3 DNA sequence: TGTGCCAGCAGAAGGACAGGGCGGGAGACCCAGTACTTC.

This clonotype was recorded only once. The CDR3 sequence: CSARDLRTAGETQYF. The CDR3 region has the DNA TGCAGTGCTAGAGATCTCCGGACCGCAGGGGAGACCCAGTACTTC. The rearrangement uses TRBV20-1 and TRBJ2-5, with a possible D match to TRBD1 (5 bases). Between the trimmed V and J ends, which lost 0 bases and 5 bases, there was a span of 16 bases. Germline V gives CDR1 DFQATT, CDR2 SNEGSKA (reference sequence). The CDR3 sequence is 15 residues long.

The chain uses TRBV27 and TRBJ1-1; D is possibly TRBD1 (5 bases). CDR1 is MNHEY and CDR2 is SMNVEV in the germline V gene (reference sequence). V lost 2 bases and J lost 1, with 8 bases in between. The CDR3 is 14 residues long. The CDR3 bases are TGTGCCAGCAGTTTACAGGGTTGGAACACTGAAGCTTTCTTT. Translation: CASSLQGWNTEAFF.

The CDR3 loop is CAWTRTDYGYTF. The CDR3 nucleotides read TGTGCCTGGACGAGGACTGATTATGGCTACACCTTC. The rearrangement links TRBV30 to TRBJ1-2; D not resolved. V was pared by 4 bases and J by 5 bases, with 11 bases between. This CDR3 spans 12 amino acids. The V gene's germline CDR1 is GTSNPN and CDR2 SVGIG (reference sequence).

This rearrangement joins TRBV28 to TRBJ2-3, with 7 bases matching TRBD2. The J segment lost 2 bases and the V segment lost 6 bases, leaving 17 bases of the junction unmatched. The CDR3 is 18 amino acids. CDR1 MDHEN and CDR2 SYDVKM come from the germline V gene. CDR3 nucleotides: TGTGCCAGCAGCCACTCTTTAGGGAGGGGCGGAAACACAGATACGCAGTATTTT. This translates into CASSHSLGRGGNTDTQYF.

Many counts were recorded for this clonotype. The chain is built from TRBV6-2 or TRBV6-3 and TRBJ2-7; tentative D call: TRBD1 (6 bases). The CDR3 has 15 amino acids. V lost 7 bases, J lost 4 bases, and 20 bases lay in between. Germline CDR1 MNHEY, CDR2 SVGEGT. For the CDR3, the DNA is TGTGCCAGCACGACCCAGACAGGAGGAAGATACGAGCAGTACTTC. Residues: CASTTQTGGRYEQYF.

Only a few counts were recorded for this clonotype. CDR3 residues: CAWEGILYEQYF. CDR3 in DNA: TGTGCCTGGGAGGGGATACTCTACGAGCAGTACTTC. This chain connects TRBV30 to TRBJ2-7; D might be TRBD1 or TRBD2, each matching 5 bases. Germline CDR1 is GTSNPN and CDR2 is SVGIG (reference sequence). Trimming took 5 bases from V and 3 from J, leaving 11 bases between them. The CDR3 has 12 residues.

This clonotype was counted ten times or more. CDR3 coding DNA: TGTGCCAGCAGCCAGTCAGGGGGCGGCTACACCTTC. Translation gives CASSQSGGGYTF. This sequence joins TRBV3-1 and TRBJ1-2, with 8 bases fitting TRBD1. The germline gives CDR1 LGHDT, CDR2 YNNKEL (reference sequence). Trimming took 3 bases from V and 8 from J; bases not matched to a gene: 2. This CDR3 is 12 amino acids long.

Ten or more counts support this clonotype. The genes are TRBV20-1 and TRBJ2-5, with 8 bases lining up with TRBD2. The CDR3 is 13 residues long. Germline V lookup: CDR1 DFQATT, CDR2 SNEGSKA (reference sequence). The V gene end was trimmed by 7 bases and the J gene end by 4 bases; junction bases not matched to a gene: 8. The CDR3 sequence: CSGSGGTRETQYF. The CDR3 DNA sequence: TGCAGTGGGTCGGGCGGGACTAGAGAGACCCAGTACTTC.

This clonotype was detected many times. This rearrangement joins TRBV27 to TRBJ2-7; perhaps TRBD2 as D (5 bases). The CDR3 runs to 15 residues. Germline CDR1 MNHEY, CDR2 SMNVEV (reference sequence). V was clipped by 7 bases and J by 3 bases, with 19 bases between them. CDR3 residues: CASKQSPHEGYEQYF. In DNA form, the CDR3 reads TGTGCCAGCAAACAAAGTCCGCATGAGGGCTACGAGCAGTACTTC.

This clonotype was recorded a few times. This chain connects TRBV19 to TRBJ1-5; possibly TRBD1 for D (5 bases). The V and J ends lost 7 bases and 4 bases respectively, with 20 bases between them. The CDR3 extends over 16 amino acids. Germline CDR1 LNHDA, CDR2 SQIVND (reference sequence). The CDR3 loop reads CASTRDGRGPNQPQHF. The CDR3 region has the DNA TGTGCCAGTACCCGCGACGGGCGGGGACCGAATCAGCCCCAGCATTTT.